The 7 T cell receptor beta chains below were found in one sample sequenced in a study of regulatory T cells in long-lasting Graves disease. As for time point: persistent/refractory GD, antithyroid drugs over 5 years with positive TRAb. TCR sequences were obtained from RNA taken from PBMCs. Arm-PCR with iRepertoire HTBI primers amplified the CDR3 regions for these TCR beta libraries. TCRdb passed the multiplex PCR reads through MiXCR, listing each CDR3 protein once. Of about half a million distinct CDR3 sequences listed, about 22% are singletons. The source was peripheral blood mononuclear cells (PBMCs), collected when the disease was refractory, from a patient treated with antithyroid drugs. The origin of the receptors is a female donor with Graves disease.

This clonotype turned up a few times. V is TRBV6-1 and J is TRBJ2-2, with D perhaps matching TRBD2 (5 bases). Germline V gene data show CDR1 as MNHNS and CDR2 as SASEGT. Trimming removed 5 bases from V and 5 bases from J, with 18 bases in between. The CDR3 is 16 residues long. The CDR3 sequence: CASSFYIGRDTGELFF. Here the CDR3 DNA reads TGTGCCAGCAGTTTCTACATCGGTCGGGATACCGGGGAGCTGTTTTTT.

This clonotype was seen many times. The rearrangement links TRBV12-3 or TRBV12-4 to TRBJ2-7, with D possibly TRBD1 on 6 matching bases. This CDR3 has 13 amino acids. Trimming took off 6 bases at V and 0 bases at J, with 9 bases between the two ends. The CDR3 DNA follows: TGTGCCAGCAGGGGGGACAACTCCTACGAGCAGTACTTC. Translated: CASRGDNSYEQYF.

This chain connects TRBV20-1 to TRBJ2-7; 9 bases align to TRBD2. The CDR3 runs 17 residues. V gave up 0 bases and J gave up 6 bases; unmatched junction bases: 15. Germline V CDR1 and CDR2: DFQATT, SNEGSKA (reference sequence). In nucleotides, the CDR3 is TGCAGTGCTAGAGATCGAGGCGGGGGGGGGGCCCACCGCGAGCAGTACTTC. Protein product: CSARDRGGGGAHREQYF.

This clonotype appeared a few times. The CDR3 loop reads CASSYTRTSGSTGANVLTF. CDR3 DNA: TGTGCCAGCAGTTACACCCGGACTAGCGGGAGTACTGGGGCCAACGTCCTGACTTTC. The gene calls are TRBV6-5 and TRBJ2-6, with 13 positions matching TRBD2. In germline, CDR1 is MNHEY, CDR2 SVGAGI. Trimming cost V 2 bases and J 2 bases; bases outside gene matches: 6. The CDR3 is 19 residues long.

The chain has TRBV9 and TRBJ2-7; 7 bases are shared with TRBD1. The CDR3 sequence is 13 residues long. With V trimmed by 3 bases and J by 6 bases, 6 bases remained unmatched. CDR1 and CDR2 from the germline V gene are SGDLS and YYNGEE. Written as DNA, the CDR3 is TGTGCCAGCAGCGAATTAGGGGGCGGCGAGCAGTACTTC. This sequence encodes CASSELGGGEQYF.

The rearrangement joins TRBV28 to TRBJ2-7; no firm D call. Between the trimmed V and J ends, which lost 4 bases and 3 bases, there was a span of 25 bases. The CDR3 consists of 18 residues. Germline CDR1 MDHEN, CDR2 SYDVKM. The CDR3 sequence is CASSSSSPGSVGFYEQYF. DNA of the CDR3: TGTGCCAGCAGTTCCTCTTCCCCCGGGTCAGTGGGATTCTACGAGCAGTACTTC.

This clonotype was detected ten times or more. The J gene is TRBJ1-2, the V gene TRBV27, with 7 nucleotides matching TRBD1. This CDR3 is 14 amino acids long. CDR1 and CDR2 from the germline V gene are MNHEY and SMNVEV (reference sequence). The trim removed 6 bases at V and 4 bases at J, leaving 8 bases unmatched. This chain's CDR3 is CASRPGGALYGYTF. The CDR3 DNA reads TGTGCCAGCAGGCCAGGGGGGGCTCTCTATGGCTACACCTTC.